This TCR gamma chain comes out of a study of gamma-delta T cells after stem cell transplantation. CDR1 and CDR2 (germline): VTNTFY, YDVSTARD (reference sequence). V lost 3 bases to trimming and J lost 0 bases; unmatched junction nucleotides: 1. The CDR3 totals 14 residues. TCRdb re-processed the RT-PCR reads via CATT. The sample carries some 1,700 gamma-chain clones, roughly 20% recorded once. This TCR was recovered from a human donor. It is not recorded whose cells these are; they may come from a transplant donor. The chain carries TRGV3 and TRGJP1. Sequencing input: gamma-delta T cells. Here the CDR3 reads CATWDYTTGWFKIF. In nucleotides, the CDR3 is TGTGCCACCTGGGACTATACCACTGGTTGGTTCAAGATATTT.